This TCR beta chain was found in a study of T cell responses to AZD1222 COVID-19 vaccine. On the study more broadly: The analysis combined second doses at about 4 or about 12 weeks. Findings and limits, study-wide: White British ancestry dominated among donors, who included more females, and clonal diversity was possibly underestimated. Just a handful of people given AZD1222 tested seropositive at baseline.

The CDR3 extends over 14 amino acids. Germline lookup yields CDR1 LNHNV and CDR2 YYDKDF (reference sequence). V lost 0 bases to trimming and J lost 10 bases, with 13 bases between them. Method: immunoSEQ multiplex PCR; TCRdb's copy keeps in-frame clones and lacks some. The table has approximately 140,000 clones, approximately 89% seen once. About this clone itself: Its antigen is undetermined.

The clonotype comes from an adult in good health. The sequenced sample was peripheral blood, obtained on day 0 of AZD1222 vaccination. The chain joins TRBV15 to TRBJ2-1; a possible D gene is TRBD2 (5 bases). The chain's CDR3 is CATSRDWGVGEQFF. CDR3 sequence (DNA): TGTGCCACCAGCAGAGATTGGGGAGTTGGAGAGCAGTTCTTC.